The rows below give T cell receptor beta chains drawn from one sample of a study of blood T cell repertoires in COVID-19. Sequencing used immunoSEQ multiplex PCR; TCRdb keeps in-frame clones, though not all of them. Here the sample spans some 220,000 clones, around 80% being singletons. Sequencing used peripheral blood. The receptors were gathered from a human donor in a cohort sampled during active COVID-19. Each CDR3 is given with its conserved first and last residue. D genes are given only for firm matches. A clone size is listed for some rows: how often the clone was seen (once, few, many), or a class if it is expanded.

v_call	j_call	clone_size	d_call	cdr3_nt	cdr3_aa
TRBV12-3/TRBV12-4	TRBJ2-3	.	.	TGTGCCAGCAGCCTCGAGGTGGGTACGCAGTATTTT	CASSLEVGTQYF
TRBV18	TRBJ1-1	.	.	TGTGCCAGCTCACCACCGTCATCCCCGAACACTGAAGCTTTCTTT	CASSPPSSPNTEAFF
TRBV28	TRBJ1-2	few	.	TGTGCCAGCAGTCCCGCGGGGGGCTATCGCTATGGCTACACCTTC	CASSPAGGYRYGYTF
TRBV7-2	TRBJ1-2	.	TRBD1	TGTGCCAGCAGCGTGGACAGGGAGGCTAACTATGGCTACACCTTC	CASSVDREANYGYTF
TRBV28	TRBJ2-7	few	TRBD1	TGTGCCAGCAGCGAGGGACAGTCCTACGAGCAGTACTTC	CASSEGQSYEQYF
TRBV5-1	TRBJ1-3	.	.	TGCGCCAGCAGCTTGAGCGGGGGCGGCTCTGGAAACACCATATATTTT	CASSLSGGGSGNTIYF
TRBV3-1/TRBV3-2	TRBJ2-2	.	TRBD1	TGTGCCAGCAGCCATGTTCCGGGACAGGGGTCAAACACCGGGGAGCTGTTTTTT	CASSHVPGQGSNTGELFF
TRBV11-2	TRBJ1-6	once	TRBD1	TGTGCCAGCAGCTTTGGGCAGGGGGCCAGGTCACCCCTCCACTTT	CASSFGQGARSPLHF
TRBV4-1	TRBJ2-7	once	TRBD2	TGCGCCAGCAGCCAAGAAACGGGACTAGTAATCTACGAGCAGTACTTC	CASSQETGLVIYEQYF
TRBV5-1	TRBJ1-4	.	TRBD1	TGCGCCAGCAGCTTTAAGGGACAGGATGAAAAACTGTTTTTT	CASSFKGQDEKLFF
TRBV25-1	TRBJ1-6	once	TRBD1	TGTGCCAGCAGTGAAGGACAGGCAGCACGGTCACCCCTCCACTTT	CASSEGQAARSPLHF
TRBV9	TRBJ2-1	.	.	TGTGCCAGCAGCCTCAGTGGCAATGAGCAGTTCTTC	CASSLSGNEQFF
TRBV28	TRBJ1-2	once	.	TGTGCCAGCAGTTCTCAGGGTCGCTACACCTTC	CASSSQGRYTF
TRBV5-1	TRBJ2-2	.	.	TGCGCCAGCAGCTTGGGGCTTACAGGGAGTAGGAACACCGGGGAGCTGTTTTTT	CASSLGLTGSRNTGELFF
TRBV4-1	TRBJ2-1	.	TRBD1	TGCGCCAGCAGCCAAGGGACAGGGGGACCCTACAATGAGCAGTTCTTC	CASSQGTGGPYNEQFF
TRBV6-6	TRBJ1-2	.	TRBD1	TGTGCCAGCAGTTACCCAGACAGGGGAGGTGGCTACACCTTC	CASSYPDRGGGYTF
TRBV14	TRBJ2-3	few	.	TGTGCCAGCAGCCAGTTAGCGGGACAGAGCATAGATACGCAGTATTTT	CASSQLAGQSIDTQYF
TRBV3-1/TRBV3-2	TRBJ2-3	once	TRBD2	TGTGCCAGCAGCCAAGAGTGGGAAGCGGGACCCTATACGCAGTATTTT	CASSQEWEAGPYTQYF
TRBV6-5	TRBJ2-7	.	TRBD2	TGTGCCAGCAGTTACTCCCAACTAGCGGGAGCAATCGAGCAGTACTTC	CASSYSQLAGAIEQYF
TRBV10-3	TRBJ2-1	.	TRBD2	TGTGCCATCAGTGAAACCTCGGGACTAGTTAACAATGAGCAGTTCTTC	CAISETSGLVNNEQFF
TRBV2	TRBJ1-6	.	.	TGTGCCAGCAGGGTCCGGGACTTTGACTCACCCCTCCACTTT	CASRVRDFDSPLHF
TRBV5-1	TRBJ2-5	.	TRBD2	TGCGCCAGCAGCTTGGCCCCAGCGGGAGGAGATTCAAAGACCCAGTACTTC	CASSLAPAGGDSKTQYF
TRBV7-8	TRBJ2-1	.	.	TGTGCCAGCAGCACCGCCGGTCTAGCGTTCGTTGAGCAGTTCTTC	CASSTAGLAFVEQFF
TRBV18	TRBJ2-3	once	.	TGTGCCAGCTCACCAGTCCTATCCACAGATACGCAGTATTTT	CASSPVLSTDTQYF
TRBV6-5	TRBJ2-7	.	.	TGTGCCAGCAGTAAGACAGGCCCCTGGTCCTACGAGCAGTACTTC	CASSKTGPWSYEQYF